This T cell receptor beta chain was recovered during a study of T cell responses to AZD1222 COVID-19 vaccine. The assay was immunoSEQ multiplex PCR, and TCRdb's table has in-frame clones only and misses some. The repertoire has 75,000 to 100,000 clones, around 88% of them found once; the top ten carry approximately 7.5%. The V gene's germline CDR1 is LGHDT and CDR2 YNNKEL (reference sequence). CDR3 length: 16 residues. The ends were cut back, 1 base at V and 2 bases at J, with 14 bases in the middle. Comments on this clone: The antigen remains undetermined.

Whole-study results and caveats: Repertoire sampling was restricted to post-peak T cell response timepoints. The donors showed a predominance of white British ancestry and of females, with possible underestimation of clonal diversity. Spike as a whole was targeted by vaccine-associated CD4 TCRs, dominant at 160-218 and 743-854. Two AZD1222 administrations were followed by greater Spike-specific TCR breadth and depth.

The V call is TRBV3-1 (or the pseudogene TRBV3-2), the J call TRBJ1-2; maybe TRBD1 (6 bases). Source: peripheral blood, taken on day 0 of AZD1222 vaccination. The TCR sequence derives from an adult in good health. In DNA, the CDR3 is TGTGCCAGCAGCCAAGCGAGCGGGGGCCTCAACTATGGCTACACCTTC. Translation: CASSQASGGLNYGYTF.